The 13 T cell receptor beta chains below come from one sample, sequenced in a study of shared clonotypes between healthy human individuals. TCRdb keeps only in-frame clones here, not all; method: immunoSEQ multiplex PCR. Of some 1.5 million clones listed, 95% to 99% are singletons. Sample: naive CD4+ T cells sorted from blood. Subset defined: CD45RA+ positively selected. Receptors were obtained from a man aged 25-45 years in good health.

The CDR3 bases are TGTGCCAGCAGCTTAGGTTCCGTCTCTGGAAACACCATATATTTT. Its translation: CASSLGSVSGNTIYF. The V and J genes are TRBV7-2 and TRBJ1-3; the D is unclear. Germline V gene data show CDR1 as SGHTA and CDR2 as FQGNSA. V was shortened by 1 base and J by 0 bases, with 7 bases between the two germline ends. The CDR3 extends over 15 amino acids.

J is TRBJ1-2 and V is TRBV5-1; 8 nucleotides line up with TRBD1. Germline CDR1 reads SGHRS; CDR2 reads YFSETQ. This CDR3 is built from 15 residues. The trim removed 4 bases at V and 7 bases at J, leaving 12 bases unmatched. This CDR3 reads CASSGTSTGGGGYTF. In DNA, the CDR3 is TGCGCCAGCAGCGGAACCAGTACAGGGGGAGGTGGCTACACCTTC.

The rearrangement uses TRBV10-2 and TRBJ2-3, with 7 bases identical to TRBD2. CDR1 is WSHSY, CDR2 SAAADI, per germline. The CDR3 spans 15 residues. Trimming removed 2 bases from V and 6 bases from J; junction bases left unmatched: 8. The CDR3 region has the DNA TGCGCCAGCAGTGAGGTGGGGAGGGCCTCGGATACGCAGTATTTT. Translating it yields CASSEVGRASDTQYF.

About this clone: A read error may account for a junction end that differs from germline. This chain links TRBV9 with TRBJ2-2; TRBD2 aligns across 7 bases. This CDR3 is 13 amino acids long. Germline V gene lookup returns CDR1 SGDLS and CDR2 YYNGEE. CDR3 coding DNA: TGTGCCAGCACCGTACTAGCGACCGGGGAGCTGTTTTTT. This encodes CASTVLATGELFF.

The CDR3 DNA reads as TGCGCCAGCAGCTTGGTGGCGGAACAGGGCTACGAGCAGTACTTC. The encoded protein is CASSLVAEQGYEQYF. The chain couples TRBV5-1 to TRBJ2-7; D is perhaps TRBD1 (6 bases). The V end was cut by 0 bases, the J end by 3 bases, with 13 bases between. Germline CDR1 SGHRS, CDR2 YFSETQ. This CDR3 comprises 15 residues.

This chain links TRBV6-5 with TRBJ2-1; TRBD1 matches 8 bases. V trimming: 8 bases; J trimming: 6 bases; junction bases outside the gene matches: 12. The CDR3 extends over 15 amino acids. Per the germline V gene, CDR1 is MNHEY and CDR2 is SVGAGI. The CDR3 protein is CASAPGDRPSNEQFF. Here the CDR3 DNA reads TGTGCCAGCGCTCCTGGGGACAGGCCCTCCAATGAGCAGTTCTTC.

V usage is TRBV7-3 and J usage is TRBJ2-1; D is uncertain. The CDR3 contains 13 residues. Trimming left V 3 bases short and J 8 bases short, with 11 bases between. Germline V gives CDR1 SGHTA, CDR2 FQGTGA. CDR3 DNA: TGTGCCAGCAGCTTGATATTTCGCGATGAGCAGTTCTTC. Its translation is CASSLIFRDEQFF. The full variable domain, completed using reference TRBV7-3 and TRBJ2-1, is GAGVSQTPSNKVTEKGKYVELRCDPISGHTALYWYRQSLGQGPEFLIYFQGTGAADDSGLPNDRFFAVRPEGSVSTLKIQRTERGDSAVYLCASSLIFRDEQFFGPGTRLTVL.

The genes are TRBV6-4 and TRBJ2-2; no firm D call. In germline, CDR1 is MRHNA, CDR2 SNTAGT. V was cut by 6 bases and J by 6 bases, with 14 bases left in between. The CDR3 totals 14 residues. The CDR3 coding sequence is TGTGCCAGCAGCCAAGTGTTAGAAGCCGGGGAGCTGTTTTTT. It encodes CASSQVLEAGELFF.

The V call is TRBV5-1, the J call TRBJ2-7; a possible D gene is TRBD2 (6 bases). This CDR3 has 15 amino acids. The V end lost 5 bases, the J end lost 3 bases, and 18 bases lay between the germline ends. Germline V gene lookup returns CDR1 SGHRS and CDR2 YFSETQ. CDR3 nucleotide sequence: TGCGCCAGCAGATTTCTAGCGACACAGTACTACGAGCAGTACTTC. Translating it yields CASRFLATQYYEQYF.

The gene calls are TRBV28 and TRBJ2-2; TRBD2 agrees at 7 bases. Trimming at V came to 6 bases and at J to 4 bases, leaving 5 bases not matched to a gene. The CDR3 totals 14 residues. Germline CDR1 reads MDHEN; CDR2 reads SYDVKM. CDR3 nucleotide sequence: TGTGCCAGCAGGGGCGGGAGTCTCACCGGGGAGCTGTTTTTT. This codes for CASRGGSLTGELFF.

V and J are TRBV18 and TRBJ2-1; TRBD1 agrees at 8 bases. The V gene's germline CDR1 is KGHSH and CDR2 LQKENI. V lost 6 bases and J lost 7; bases outside the gene matches: 11. This CDR3 region has 15 residues. The CDR3 DNA reads TGTGCCAGCTCTGAAATGACAGGGGCTGTTAATGAGCAGTTCTTC. Amino acid sequence: CASSEMTGAVNEQFF.

The V and J genes are TRBV9 and TRBJ2-1; 12 positions agree with TRBD2. The ends lost 0 bases at V and 7 bases at J; junction bases unmatched: 8. The CDR3 has 17 amino acids. Germline lookup yields CDR1 SGDLS and CDR2 YYNGEE. The CDR3 reads CASSVVSGLAGMNEQFF. The CDR3 DNA reads as TGTGCCAGCAGCGTAGTGTCTGGACTAGCGGGAATGAATGAGCAGTTCTTC.

V usage is TRBV6-1 and J usage is TRBJ1-2, with D uncertain. V was shortened by 7 bases and J by 5 bases, with 8 bases between the two germline ends. CDR3 length: 11 residues. CDR1 MNHNS and CDR2 SASEGT come from the germline V gene. For the CDR3, the DNA is TGTGCCAGCACGGAAGGATATGGCTACACCTTC. Translated, it gives CASTEGYGYTF.